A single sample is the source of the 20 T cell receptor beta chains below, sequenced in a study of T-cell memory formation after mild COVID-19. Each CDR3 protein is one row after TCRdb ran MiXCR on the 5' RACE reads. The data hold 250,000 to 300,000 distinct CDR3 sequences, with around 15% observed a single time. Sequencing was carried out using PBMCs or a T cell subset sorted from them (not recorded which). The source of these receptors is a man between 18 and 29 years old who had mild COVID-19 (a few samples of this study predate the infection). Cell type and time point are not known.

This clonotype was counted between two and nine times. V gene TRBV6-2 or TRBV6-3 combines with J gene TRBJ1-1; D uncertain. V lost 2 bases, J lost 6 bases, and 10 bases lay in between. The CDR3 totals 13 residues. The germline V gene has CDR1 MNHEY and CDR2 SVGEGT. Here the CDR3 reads CASSYPGWPEAFF. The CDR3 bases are TGTGCCAGCAGTTACCCGGGTTGGCCTGAAGCTTTCTTT.

CDR3 DNA: TGTGCCAGCAGTTTGAGGGCCCTCTGGAGAGAGCAGTACGTC. Translating gives CASSLRALWREQYV. The chain is built from TRBV7-8 and TRBJ2-7, with a possible D match to TRBD2 (5 bases). The CDR3 runs to 14 residues. V dropped 6 bases and J dropped 7 bases, with 19 bases sitting between them. The germline V gene encodes CDR1 SGHVS and CDR2 FQNEAQ.

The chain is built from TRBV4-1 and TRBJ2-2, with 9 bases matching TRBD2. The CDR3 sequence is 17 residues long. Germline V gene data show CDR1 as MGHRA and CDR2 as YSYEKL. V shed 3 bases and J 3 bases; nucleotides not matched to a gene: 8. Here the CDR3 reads CASSHRPRGGDTGELFF. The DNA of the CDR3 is TGCGCCAGCAGCCACCGCCCCCGCGGGGGGGACACCGGGGAGCTGTTTTTT.

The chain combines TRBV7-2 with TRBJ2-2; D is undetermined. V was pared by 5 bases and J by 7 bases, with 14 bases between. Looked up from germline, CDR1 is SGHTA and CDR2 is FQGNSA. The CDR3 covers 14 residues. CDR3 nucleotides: TGTGCCAGCAGCCCCGCCAGCGTTGGCGGGGAGCTGTTTTTT. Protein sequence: CASSPASVGGELFF.

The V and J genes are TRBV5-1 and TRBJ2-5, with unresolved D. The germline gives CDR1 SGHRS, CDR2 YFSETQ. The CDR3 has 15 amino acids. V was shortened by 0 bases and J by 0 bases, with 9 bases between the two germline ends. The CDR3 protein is CASSLAVGHQETQYF. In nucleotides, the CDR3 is TGCGCCAGCAGCTTGGCCGTCGGGCACCAAGAGACCCAGTACTTC.

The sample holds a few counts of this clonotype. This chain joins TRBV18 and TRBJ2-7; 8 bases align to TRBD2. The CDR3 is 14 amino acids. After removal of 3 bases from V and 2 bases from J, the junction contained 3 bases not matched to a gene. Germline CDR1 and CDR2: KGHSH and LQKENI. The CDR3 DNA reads TGTGCCAGCTCACCGTATAGCGGGGCCTACGAGCAGTACTTC. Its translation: CASSPYSGAYEQYF. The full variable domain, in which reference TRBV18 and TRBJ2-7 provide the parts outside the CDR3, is NAGVMQNPRHLVRRRGQEARLRCSPMKGHSHVYWYRQLPEEGLKFMVYLQKENIIDESGMPKERFSAEFPKEGPSILRIQQVVRGDSAAYFCASSPYSGAYEQYFGPGTRLTVT.

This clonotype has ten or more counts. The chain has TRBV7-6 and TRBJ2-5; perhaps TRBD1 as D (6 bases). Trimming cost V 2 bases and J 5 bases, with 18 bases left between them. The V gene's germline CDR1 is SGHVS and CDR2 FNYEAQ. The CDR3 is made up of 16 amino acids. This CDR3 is CASSLFAQGLGETQYF. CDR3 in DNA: TGTGCCAGCAGCTTATTTGCGCAGGGGTTGGGGGAGACCCAGTACTTC.

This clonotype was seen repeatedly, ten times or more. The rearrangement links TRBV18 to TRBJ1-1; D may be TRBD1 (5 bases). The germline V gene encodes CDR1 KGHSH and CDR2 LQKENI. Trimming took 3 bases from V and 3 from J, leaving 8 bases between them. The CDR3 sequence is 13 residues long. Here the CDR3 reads CASSPEQDTEAFF. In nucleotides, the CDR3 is TGTGCCAGCTCACCGGAACAGGACACTGAAGCTTTCTTT.

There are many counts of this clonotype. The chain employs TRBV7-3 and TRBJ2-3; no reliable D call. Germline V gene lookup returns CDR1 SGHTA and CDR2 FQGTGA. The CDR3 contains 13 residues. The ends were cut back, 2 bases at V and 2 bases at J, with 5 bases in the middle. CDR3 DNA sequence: TGTGCCAGCAGCTTATACTACACAGATACGCAGTATTTT. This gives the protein CASSLYYTDTQYF.

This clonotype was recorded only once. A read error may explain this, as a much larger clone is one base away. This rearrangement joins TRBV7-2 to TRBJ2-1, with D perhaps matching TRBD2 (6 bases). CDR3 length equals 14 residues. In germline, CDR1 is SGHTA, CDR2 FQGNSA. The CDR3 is CASSLHRERNEQLF. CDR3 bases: TGTGCCAGCAGCTTACATCGGGAGAGGAATGAGCAGTTATTC.

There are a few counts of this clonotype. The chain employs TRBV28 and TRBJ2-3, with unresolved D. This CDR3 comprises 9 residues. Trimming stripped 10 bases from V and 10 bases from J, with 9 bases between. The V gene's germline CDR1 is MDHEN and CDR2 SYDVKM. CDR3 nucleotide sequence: TGTGCCATCCTCCGGGCGCAGTATTTT. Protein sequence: CAILRAQYF.

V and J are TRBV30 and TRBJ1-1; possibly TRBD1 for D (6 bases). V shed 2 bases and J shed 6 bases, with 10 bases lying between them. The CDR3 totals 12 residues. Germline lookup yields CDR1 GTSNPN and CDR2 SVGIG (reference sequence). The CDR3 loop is CAWSRGIPEAFF. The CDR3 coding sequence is TGTGCCTGGAGTAGGGGGATCCCTGAAGCTTTCTTT.

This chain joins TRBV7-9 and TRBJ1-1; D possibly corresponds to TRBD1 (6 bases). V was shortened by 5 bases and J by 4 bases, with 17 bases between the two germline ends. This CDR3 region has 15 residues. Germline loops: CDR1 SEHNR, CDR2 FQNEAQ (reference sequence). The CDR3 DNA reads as TGTGCCAGCAGCCCGCGTAGGGCAGGGGTCACTGAAGCTTTCTTT. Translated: CASSPRRAGVTEAFF.

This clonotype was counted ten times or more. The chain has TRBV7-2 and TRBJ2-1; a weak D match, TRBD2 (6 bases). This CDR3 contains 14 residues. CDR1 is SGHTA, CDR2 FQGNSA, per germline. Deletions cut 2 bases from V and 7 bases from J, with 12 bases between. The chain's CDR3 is CASSLHRERNEQFF. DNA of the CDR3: TGTGCCAGCAGCTTACATCGGGAGAGGAATGAGCAGTTCTTC.

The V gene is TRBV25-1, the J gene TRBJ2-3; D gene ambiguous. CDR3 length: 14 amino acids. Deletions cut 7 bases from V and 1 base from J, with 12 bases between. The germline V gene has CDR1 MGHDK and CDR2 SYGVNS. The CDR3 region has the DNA TGTGCCAGCACCCCGACGGGTGGCACAGATACGCAGTATTTT. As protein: CASTPTGGTDTQYF.

CDR3 nucleotide sequence: TGTGCTAGTGGTTTGCGACTAGCGGGGGGCACAGATACGCAGTATTTT. Its translation is CASGLRLAGGTDTQYF. The chain recombines TRBV12-5 with TRBJ2-3, with 12 bases identical to TRBD2. CDR1 and CDR2 from the germline V gene are LGHNT and FRNRAP. This CDR3 region has 16 residues. V trimming: 2 bases; J trimming: 1 base; junction bases outside the gene matches: 1. Drawing the rest from reference TRBV12-5 and TRBJ2-3, the complete variable domain is DARVTQTPRHKVTEMGQEVTMRCQPILGHNTVFWYRQTMMQGLELLAYFRNRAPLDDSGMPKDRFSAEMPDATLATLKIQPSEPRDSAVYFCASGLRLAGGTDTQYFGPGTRLTVL.

The CDR3 nucleotides are TGTGCCACCAGCAGCCCTAAGCGGGGGAGATACACAGATACGCAGTATTTT. Amino acid sequence: CATSSPKRGRYTDTQYF. The rearrangement joins TRBV15 to TRBJ2-3, with 8 bases lining up with TRBD2. Germline V gives CDR1 LNHNV, CDR2 YYDKDF (reference sequence). The CDR3 is made up of 17 amino acids. The J segment lost 2 bases and the V segment lost 3 bases, leaving 10 bases of the junction unmatched.

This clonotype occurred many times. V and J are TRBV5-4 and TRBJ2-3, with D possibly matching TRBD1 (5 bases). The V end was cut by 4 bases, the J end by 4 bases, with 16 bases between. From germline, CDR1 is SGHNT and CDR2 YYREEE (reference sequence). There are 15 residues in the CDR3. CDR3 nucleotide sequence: TGTGCCAGCAGCACCCCAGGGTGGCGGTCAGATACGCAGTATTTT. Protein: CASSTPGWRSDTQYF. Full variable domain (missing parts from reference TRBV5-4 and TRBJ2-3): ETGVTQSPTHLIKTRGQQVTLRCSSQSGHNTVSWYQQALGQGPQFIFQYYREEENGRGNFPPRFSGLQFPNYSSELNVNALELDDSALYLCASSTPGWRSDTQYFGPGTRLTVL.

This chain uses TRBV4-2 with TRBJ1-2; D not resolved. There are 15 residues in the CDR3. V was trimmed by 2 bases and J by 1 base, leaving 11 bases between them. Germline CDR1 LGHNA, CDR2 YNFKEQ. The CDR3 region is CASSQSGRINYGYTF. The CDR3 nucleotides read TGTGCCAGCAGCCAATCGGGAAGGATTAACTATGGCTACACCTTC.

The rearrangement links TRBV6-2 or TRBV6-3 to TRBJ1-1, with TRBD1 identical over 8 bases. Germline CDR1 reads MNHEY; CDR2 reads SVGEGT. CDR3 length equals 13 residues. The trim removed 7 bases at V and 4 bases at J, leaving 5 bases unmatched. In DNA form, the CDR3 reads TGTGCCAGCACCAACGGACAGGGCACTGAAGCTTTCTTT. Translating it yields CASTNGQGTEAFF.